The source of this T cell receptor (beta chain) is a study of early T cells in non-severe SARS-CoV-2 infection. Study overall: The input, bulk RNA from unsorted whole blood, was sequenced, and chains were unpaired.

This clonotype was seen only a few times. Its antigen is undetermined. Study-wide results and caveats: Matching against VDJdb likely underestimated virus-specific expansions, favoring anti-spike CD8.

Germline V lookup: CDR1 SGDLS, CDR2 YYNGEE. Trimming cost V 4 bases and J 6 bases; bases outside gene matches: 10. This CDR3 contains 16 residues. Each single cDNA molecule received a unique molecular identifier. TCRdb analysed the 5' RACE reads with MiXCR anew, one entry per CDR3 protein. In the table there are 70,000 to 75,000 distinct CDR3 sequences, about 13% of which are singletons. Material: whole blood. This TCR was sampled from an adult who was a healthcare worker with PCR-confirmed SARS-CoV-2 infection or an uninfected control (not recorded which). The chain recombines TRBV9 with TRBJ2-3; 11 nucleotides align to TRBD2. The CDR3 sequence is CASSSISSGGTDTQYF. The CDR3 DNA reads TGTGCCAGCAGCTCCATTTCTAGCGGGGGGACCGATACGCAGTATTTT. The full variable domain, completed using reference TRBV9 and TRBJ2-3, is DSGVTQTPKHLITATGQRVTLRCSPRSGDLSVYWYQQSLDQGLQFLIQYYNGEERAKGNILERFSAQQFPDLHSELNLSSLELGDSALYFCASSSISSGGTDTQYFGPGTRLTVL.